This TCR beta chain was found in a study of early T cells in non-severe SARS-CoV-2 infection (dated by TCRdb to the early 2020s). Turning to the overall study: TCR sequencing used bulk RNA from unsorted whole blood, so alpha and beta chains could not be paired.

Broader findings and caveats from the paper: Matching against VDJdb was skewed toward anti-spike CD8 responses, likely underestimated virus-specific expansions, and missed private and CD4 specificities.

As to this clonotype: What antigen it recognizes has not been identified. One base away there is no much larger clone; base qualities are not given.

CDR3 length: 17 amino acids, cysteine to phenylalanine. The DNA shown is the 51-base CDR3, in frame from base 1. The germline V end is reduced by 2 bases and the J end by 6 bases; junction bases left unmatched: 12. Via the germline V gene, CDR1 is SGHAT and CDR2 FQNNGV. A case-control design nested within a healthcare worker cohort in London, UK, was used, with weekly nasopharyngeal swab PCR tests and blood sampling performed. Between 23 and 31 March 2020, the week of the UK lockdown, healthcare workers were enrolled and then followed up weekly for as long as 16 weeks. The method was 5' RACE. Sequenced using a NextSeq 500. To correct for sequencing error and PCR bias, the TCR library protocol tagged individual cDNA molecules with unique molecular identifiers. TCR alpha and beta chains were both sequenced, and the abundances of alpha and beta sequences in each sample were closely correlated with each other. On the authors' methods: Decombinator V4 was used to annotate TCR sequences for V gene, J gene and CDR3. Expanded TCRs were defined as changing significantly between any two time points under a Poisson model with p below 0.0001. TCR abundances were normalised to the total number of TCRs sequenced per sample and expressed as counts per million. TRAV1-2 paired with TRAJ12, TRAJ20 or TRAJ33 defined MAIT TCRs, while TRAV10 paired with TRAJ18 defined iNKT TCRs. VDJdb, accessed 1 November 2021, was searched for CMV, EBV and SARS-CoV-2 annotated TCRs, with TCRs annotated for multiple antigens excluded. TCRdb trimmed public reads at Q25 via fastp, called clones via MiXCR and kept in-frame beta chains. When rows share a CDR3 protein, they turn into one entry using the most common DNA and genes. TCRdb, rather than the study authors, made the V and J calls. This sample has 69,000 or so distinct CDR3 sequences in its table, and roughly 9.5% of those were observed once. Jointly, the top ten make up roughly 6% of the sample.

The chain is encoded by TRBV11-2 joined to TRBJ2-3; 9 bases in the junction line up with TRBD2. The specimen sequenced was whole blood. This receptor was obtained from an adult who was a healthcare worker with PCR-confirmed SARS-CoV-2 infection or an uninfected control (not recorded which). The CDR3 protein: CASSLSVAGATGDTQYF. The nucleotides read TGTGCCAGCAGCTTATCTGTAGCGGGGGCCACTGGGGATACGCAGTATTTT.